The 21 T cell receptor beta chains below all came from one sample that was sequenced in a study of shared clonotypes between healthy human individuals. Clones were read by immunoSEQ multiplex PCR, and TCRdb kept only the in-frame ones, dropping some. The table includes roughly 1,100,000 clones, about 76% detected once. The specimen was memory CD4+ T cells sorted from blood. Subset indicated: CD45RA-negative fraction. The receptors originated from a man aged 18-30 years in good health.

J is TRBJ1-6 and V is TRBV9, with 9 positions matching TRBD1. From germline, CDR1 is SGDLS and CDR2 YYNGEE. With V trimmed by 4 bases and J by 7 bases, 6 bases remained unmatched. This CDR3 region has 15 residues. The CDR3 region is CASSPEGQGNSPLHF. The CDR3 DNA follows: TGTGCCAGCAGCCCCGAGGGACAGGGAAATTCACCCCTCCACTTT.

The V and J genes are TRBV7-9 and TRBJ2-1; 9 bases map to TRBD2. The CDR3 spans 15 residues. Germline V lookup: CDR1 SEHNR, CDR2 FQNEAQ (reference sequence). V lost 5 bases, J lost 6 bases, and 8 bases stayed unmatched. The CDR3 bases are TGTGCCAGCAGCCCTAGCGGGATAAGGGGCAATGAGCAGTTCTTC. The encoded protein is CASSPSGIRGNEQFF.

This clone came up many times. The gene calls are TRBV19 and TRBJ1-2, with D unclear. Trimming took off 3 bases at V and 5 bases at J, with 10 bases between the two ends. From germline, CDR1 is LNHDA and CDR2 SQIVND (reference sequence). This CDR3 spans 13 amino acids. This CDR3 is CASSIGLEYGYTF. The CDR3 DNA sequence: TGTGCCAGTAGTATTGGACTAGAGTATGGCTACACCTTC. The variable domain in full, completed from reference TRBV19 and TRBJ1-2, reads DGGITQSPKYLFRKEGQNVTLSCEQNLNHDAMYWYRQDPGQGLRLIYYSQIVNDFQKGDIAEGYSVSREKKESFPLTVTSAQKNPTAFYLCASSIGLEYGYTFGSGTRLTVV.

The gene calls are TRBV11-2 and TRBJ1-3; perhaps TRBD1 as D (6 bases). Germline V CDR1 and CDR2: SGHAT, FQNNGV. CDR3 length equals 16 residues. Trimming pared 3 bases from V and 3 bases from J, leaving 15 bases between. Here the CDR3 DNA reads TGTGCCAGCAGCTTCGGGGGCCAGGGAAGTGGAAACACCATATATTTT. Translation: CASSFGGQGSGNTIYF.

The V and J genes are TRBV5-4 and TRBJ2-2; D call uncertain. CDR1 is SGHNT and CDR2 is YYREEE in the germline V gene (reference sequence). With 0 bases removed from V and 5 bases from J, the gap between germline ends came to 11 bases. The CDR3 is 15 residues long. In DNA, the CDR3 is TGTGCCAGCAGCTTGGGACATCCAGGAACCGGGGAGCTGTTTTTT. Its translation is CASSLGHPGTGELFF.

The chain couples TRBV5-1 to TRBJ2-7, with D tentatively TRBD1 (7 bases). The V and J ends lost 1 base and 4 bases respectively, with 21 bases between them. This CDR3 region has 17 residues. Germline V gene data show CDR1 as SGHRS and CDR2 as YFSETQ. CDR3 sequence (DNA): TGCGCCAGCAGCTTGACCCCGGGACAGCCGGAGGGTTACGAGCAGTACTTC. Encoded protein: CASSLTPGQPEGYEQYF.

This chain joins TRBV6-5 and TRBJ2-5, with D possibly matching TRBD1 (5 bases). Germline CDR1 reads MNHEY; CDR2 reads SVGAGI. V shed 7 bases and J shed 0 bases, with 9 bases lying between them. The CDR3 is 13 amino acids. CDR3 DNA: TGTGCCAGCAAATCGGACAACCAAGAGACCCAGTACTTC. This encodes CASKSDNQETQYF.

V is TRBV11-3 and J is TRBJ2-3, with TRBD2 as a possible D gene (5 bases). Trimming left V 2 bases short and J 1 base short, with 13 bases between. Germline assignment: CDR1 SGHNT and CDR2 YENEEA. The CDR3 has 16 residues. This chain's CDR3 is CASSLRGSRGTDTQYF. In DNA, the CDR3 is TGTGCCAGCAGCTTACGTGGTTCGAGGGGCACAGATACGCAGTATTTT.

The chain joins TRBV7-6 to TRBJ2-7, with D perhaps TRBD1 or TRBD2 (6 bases each). The CDR3 is 15 residues long. Trimming removed 0 bases from V and 4 bases from J, with 13 bases in between. Germline CDR1 reads SGHVS; CDR2 reads FNYEAQ. CDR3 in amino acids: CASSLAGGGKYEQYF. CDR3 sequence (DNA): TGTGCCAGCAGCTTAGCGGGGGGCGGGAAGTACGAGCAGTACTTC.

J is TRBJ1-3 and V is TRBV11-2; unclear D gene. V was pared by 7 bases and J by 6 bases, with 10 bases between. The CDR3 loop spans 12 amino acids. Looked up from germline, CDR1 is SGHAT and CDR2 is FQNNGV. The CDR3: CASTRVLNTIYF. The DNA for the CDR3 is TGTGCCAGCACCCGGGTGTTAAACACCATATATTTT.

The V call is TRBV7-9, the J call TRBJ2-3, with a weak D call TRBD2 (7 bases). The germline CDR1 and CDR2 sequences are SEHNR and FQNEAQ (reference sequence). This CDR3 has 15 residues. V gave up 1 base and J gave up 2 bases, with 10 bases separating them. The CDR3 nucleotides read TGTGCCAGCAGCTTAGAGGGGGGGGCCACAGATACGCAGTATTTT. Its translation is CASSLEGGATDTQYF. Looking up the rest from reference TRBV7-9 and TRBJ2-3 gives the full variable domain: DTGVSQNPRHKITKRGQNVTFRCDPISEHNRLYWYRQTLGQGPEFLTYFQNEAQLEKSRLLSDRFSAERPKGSFSTLEIQRTEQGDSAMYLCASSLEGGATDTQYFGPGTRLTVL.

The gene calls are TRBV5-4 and TRBJ2-7; 12 positions agree with TRBD2. Per the germline V gene, CDR1 is SGHNT and CDR2 is YYREEE (reference sequence). Germline trimming cut 4 bases from V and 6 bases from J; bases unmatched to any gene: 11. This CDR3 region has 16 residues. The CDR3 loop reads CASSPAGLAGQIEQYF. CDR3 sequence (DNA): TGTGCCAGCAGCCCCGCCGGACTAGCGGGACAGATCGAGCAGTACTTC.

The chain combines TRBV6-8 with TRBJ2-2, with 11 nucleotides matching TRBD2. Germline CDR1 reads MNHGY; CDR2 reads SAAAGT. The trim removed 9 bases at V and 1 base at J, leaving 10 bases unmatched. The CDR3 has 17 amino acids. CDR3 sequence reads: CARAYGTSGRNTGELFF. DNA of the CDR3: TGTGCCAGAGCTTATGGCACTAGCGGGAGGAACACCGGGGAGCTGTTTTTT.

V gene TRBV28 combines with J gene TRBJ1-4, with 7 bases aligning to TRBD1. After removal of 5 bases from V and 1 base from J, the junction contained 7 bases not matched to a gene. The CDR3 is 16 residues long. Germline CDR1 and CDR2: MDHEN and SYDVKM. In DNA, the CDR3 is TGTGCCAGCAGTCATTCACAGGGGATAACTAATGAAAAACTGTTTTTT. This encodes CASSHSQGITNEKLFF.

This clone turned up a few times. The sample has other DNA sequences that encode this CDR3 too. The genes are TRBV7-2 and TRBJ1-2; the D is unclear. Trimming cost V 1 base and J 4 bases, with 7 bases left between them. The CDR3 consists of 13 residues. Per the germline V gene, CDR1 is SGHTA and CDR2 is FQGNSA. CDR3 region: CASSLEGGYGYTF. CDR3 nucleotides: TGTGCCAGCAGCTTAGAGGGCGGCTATGGCTACACCTTC.

The V call is TRBV11-2, the J call TRBJ1-1; D possibly corresponds to TRBD1 (6 bases). The germline CDR1 and CDR2 sequences are SGHAT and FQNNGV. The CDR3 sequence is 17 residues long. V was trimmed by 4 bases and J by 0 bases, leaving 18 bases between them. The DNA of the CDR3 is TGTGCCAGCAGCTCCCCGGGGGCGCGGGGGCTGAACACTGAAGCTTTCTTT. This codes for CASSSPGARGLNTEAFF.

The chain has TRBV7-8 and TRBJ1-1; possibly TRBD1 for D (6 bases). Germline-derived CDR1 and CDR2 are SGHVS and FQNEAQ. Trimming left V 3 bases short and J 1 base short, with 18 bases between. This CDR3 is built from 17 residues. The chain's CDR3 is CASSLSPVGGGNTEAFF. CDR3 nucleotide sequence: TGTGCCAGCAGCTTGAGTCCCGTCGGGGGCGGGAACACTGAAGCTTTCTTT.

This chain joins TRBV30 and TRBJ2-3; TRBD1 is a possible D gene (8 bases). This CDR3 has 13 residues. In germline, CDR1 is GTSNPN, CDR2 SVGIG (reference sequence). Trimming took off 5 bases at V and 4 bases at J, with 13 bases between the two ends. The CDR3: CAWGTGGADTQYF. CDR3 in DNA: TGTGCCTGGGGTACAGGGGGGGCAGATACGCAGTATTTT.

J is TRBJ1-2 and V is TRBV10-2; D is unclear. Trimming shortened V by 2 bases and J by 5 bases, and 9 bases separated the two germline ends. Germline V CDR1 and CDR2: WSHSY, SAAADI. This CDR3 region has 13 residues. CDR3 nucleotides: TGCGCCAGCAGTGAGGAGGGAAGGTATGGCTACACCTTC. It yields the protein CASSEEGRYGYTF.

This chain connects TRBV5-5 to TRBJ1-6; D gene ambiguous. V gave up 4 bases and J gave up 8 bases, with 10 bases separating them. Germline CDR1 and CDR2: SGHKS and YYEKEE (reference sequence). CDR3 length: 13 residues. Here the CDR3 reads CASSAAVDSPLHF. The CDR3 nucleotides are TGTGCCAGCAGCGCCGCAGTCGATTCACCCCTCCACTTT. The whole variable domain, remainder taken from reference TRBV5-5 and TRBJ1-6, is DAGVTQSPTHLIKTRGQQVTLRCSPISGHKSVSWYQQVLGQGPQFIFQYYEKEERGRGNFPDRFSARQFPNYSSELNVNALLLGDSALYLCASSAAVDSPLHFGNGTRLTVT.

The chain has TRBV2 and TRBJ2-2; D gene unclear. In germline, CDR1 is SNHLY, CDR2 FYNNEI. Trimming removed 4 bases from V and 2 bases from J, with 11 bases in between. The CDR3 consists of 15 residues. CDR3 nucleotide sequence: TGTGCCAGCAGTGTTCGGCAGGCCAACACCGGGGAGCTGTTTTTT. Protein sequence: CASSVRQANTGELFF.